This TCR beta chain was sequenced for a study of blood T cell repertoires in COVID-19. Overall study: The cDNA or gDNA used as material had been derived from T cells, B-cell-depleted T cells, or PBMCs.

Measured with immunoSEQ multiplex PCR; TCRdb has only the in-frame clones, and not every one. Found here are 250,000 or so clones, approximately 90% of them singletons; the top ten hold around 2.8%. Trimming pared 3 bases from V and 11 bases from J, leaving 17 bases between. Germline loops: CDR1 GTSNPN, CDR2 SVGIG (reference sequence). The CDR3 is 12 amino acids. The table lists this clone with a count of one. The sequenced sample consisted of PBMCs or T cells enriched from blood (not recorded which). This TCR was recovered from a man aged 35-49 years who had been exposed to COVID-19. J is TRBJ2-7 and V is TRBV30; weak D call: TRBD1 (5 bases). The CDR3 coding sequence is TGTGCCTGGAGGGGGCGATATGGGCAGAAGTACTTC. Protein: CAWRGRYGQKYF.